Below, 31 T cell receptor beta chains from the same sample are listed, as sequenced in a study of T cell repertoires in cytomegalovirus infection. TCRdb called the reads again in MiXCR, with one record for every CDR3 protein. In the table there are about 250,000 distinct CDR3 sequences, about 18% of which are singletons. Input material: CD8+ T cells from PBMCs. These receptors originate from a human donor in good health (CMV status not recorded). Some clones in this sample may be carry-over from other donors' samples.

This clonotype was detected only a few times. In DNA, the CDR3 is TGTGCCAGCAGTTTCGAGCTGGGAGTGGACGGGGAGCTGTTTTTT. Translated: CASSFELGVDGELFF. This chain connects TRBV28 to TRBJ2-2; a possible D gene is TRBD2 (5 bases). Germline-derived CDR1 and CDR2 are MDHEN and SYDVKM. CDR3 length: 15 residues. Trimming cost V 3 bases and J 7 bases, with 15 bases left between them.

The chain is built from TRBV29-1 and TRBJ2-2, with TRBD2 identical over 14 bases. CDR1 and CDR2 (germline): SQVTM, ANQGSEA. The V segment lost 7 bases and the J segment 2 bases; nucleotides outside the gene matches: 6. There are 16 residues in the CDR3. DNA of the CDR3: TGCAGCGCCATCGGGACTAGCGGGGGAAACACCGGGGAGCTGTTTTTT. Its translation is CSAIGTSGGNTGELFF.

In this sample, this clonotype turned up many times. The chain joins TRBV7-2 to TRBJ2-1, with TRBD2 as a possible D gene (6 bases). Germline V gene data show CDR1 as SGHTA and CDR2 as FQGNSA. Trimming left V 8 bases short and J 3 bases short, with 11 bases between. This CDR3 is 13 amino acids long. CDR3 coding DNA: TGTGCCAGCCTCGGGGGAGGCTACAATGAGCAGTTCTTC. Amino acid sequence: CASLGGGYNEQFF.

There are many counts of this clonotype. This chain uses TRBV4-1 with TRBJ2-7; 7 bases line up with TRBD2. Looked up from germline, CDR1 is MGHRA and CDR2 is YSYEKL. With 3 bases clipped from V and 2 bases from J, the junction kept 7 bases outside the gene matches. The CDR3 contains 15 residues. CDR3 in DNA: TGCGCCAGCAGCCAGCCTCAGCGGGGTACCTACGAGCAGTACTTC. It is translated as CASSQPQRGTYEQYF.

There are a few counts of this clonotype. This chain uses TRBV6-1 with TRBJ2-7, with 8 bases aligning to TRBD1. The CDR3 consists of 15 residues. J gave up 5 bases and V 5 bases, and 11 bases lay outside the gene matches. The germline gives CDR1 MNHNS, CDR2 SASEGT. The CDR3 here is CASSPNDRGLNEQYF. The CDR3 nucleotides are TGTGCCAGCAGTCCTAACGACAGGGGATTGAACGAGCAGTACTTC.

This clonotype showed up many times. This chain uses TRBV7-9 with TRBJ1-1; possible D gene TRBD1, 6 bases. The CDR3 has 16 residues. Per germline, CDR1 SEHNR and CDR2 FQNEAQ (reference sequence). Trimming stripped 0 bases from V and 1 base from J, with 12 bases between. The CDR3 region has the DNA TGTGCCAGCAGCTTAGCCCCTATGGACAGGAACACTGAAGCTTTCTTT. Translated, it gives CASSLAPMDRNTEAFF.

The table lists this clonotype with many counts. The V call is TRBV7-2, the J call TRBJ2-3, with 9 bases matching TRBD2. Germline CDR1 SGHTA, CDR2 FQGNSA. The CDR3 totals 17 residues. The trim removed 4 bases at V and 5 bases at J, leaving 13 bases unmatched. CDR3 in DNA: TGTGCCAGCAGCTCTCCCCATATAGCGGGGGTAGAAGATACGCAGTATTTT. It specifies CASSSPHIAGVEDTQYF.

This clonotype occurred many times. A junction boundary mismatches the germline segment, possibly from a read error. The V call is TRBV13, the J call TRBJ1-2; D perhaps matches TRBD1 (5 bases). The V gene's germline CDR1 is PRHDT and CDR2 FYEKMQ (reference sequence). CDR3 length: 15 amino acids. CDR3: CASSLGTAASYGYTF. DNA for the CDR3: TGTGCCAGCAGCCTAGGGACCGCAGCTAGCTATGGCTACACCTTC.

This clonotype has a handful of counts. This chain joins TRBV5-1 and TRBJ1-6; D gene unclear. The germline V and J ends were trimmed by 5 bases and 5 bases, with 8 bases remaining between them. The V gene's germline CDR1 is SGHRS and CDR2 YFSETQ. The CDR3 consists of 13 residues. CDR3 sequence reads: CASSTGDNSPLHF. Written as DNA, the CDR3 is TGCGCCAGCAGTACGGGAGATAATTCACCCCTCCACTTT.

V and J are TRBV15 and TRBJ1-4, with a weak D call TRBD1 (5 bases). The V end was cut by 1 base, the J end by 0 bases, with 12 bases between. The V gene's germline CDR1 is LNHNV and CDR2 YYDKDF (reference sequence). The CDR3 is made up of 17 amino acids. The CDR3 DNA is TGTGCCACCAGCAGAGGGGACGGAGGGGCAACTAATGAAAAACTGTTTTTT. Translating it yields CATSRGDGGATNEKLFF.

There are a few counts of this clonotype. A read error may account for a junction end that differs from germline. The gene calls are TRBV5-3 and TRBJ2-2, with 9 bases that match TRBD2. TRBV5-3 is an ORF, with its function uncertain. The CDR3 spans 15 residues. CDR3 amino acids: CASSSGLAGTGELFF. The DNA for the CDR3 is TGTGCCAGCAGCTCGGGACTAGCTGGCACCGGGGAGCTGTTTTTT.

V gene TRBV19 combines with J gene TRBJ2-1, with 7 bases that match TRBD2. The CDR3 has 13 amino acids. Germline-derived CDR1 and CDR2 are LNHDA and SQIVND (reference sequence). Trimming at V came to 2 bases and at J to 8 bases, leaving 3 bases not matched to a gene. CDR3 region: CASSIFSGDEQFF. The CDR3 region has the DNA TGTGCCAGTAGTATATTCAGCGGGGATGAGCAGTTCTTC.

At least ten counts were recorded for this clonotype. The gene calls are TRBV10-3 and TRBJ1-4; D is uncertain. Germline V lookup: CDR1 ENHRY, CDR2 SYGVKD. This CDR3 comprises 15 residues. V was shortened by 3 bases and J by 5 bases, with 13 bases between the two germline ends. CDR3 sequence reads: CAISEAGGSNEKLFF. The CDR3 DNA follows: TGTGCCATCAGTGAAGCAGGAGGGAGCAATGAAAAACTGTTTTTT.

This clonotype has a handful of counts. The chain couples TRBV20-1 to TRBJ2-3, with a tentative D call TRBD2 (5 bases). Germline CDR1 DFQATT, CDR2 SNEGSKA (reference sequence). The V end was cut by 3 bases, the J end by 3 bases, with 13 bases between. This CDR3 has 14 residues. As DNA, the CDR3 is TGCAGTGCTAGCCCGGGGAGAAGGACAGATACGCAGTATTTT. It yields the protein CSASPGRRTDTQYF.

This clonotype was seen more than once but under ten times. The rearrangement links TRBV27 to TRBJ2-5; TRBD2 matches 8 bases. The length of the CDR3 is 15 residues. Germline CDR1 and CDR2: MNHEY and SMNVEV (reference sequence). Trimming removed 5 bases from V and 4 bases from J; junction bases left unmatched: 9. In DNA, the CDR3 is TGTGCCAGCAGTCAAGGGACTAGTAGGTCAGAGACCCAGTACTTC. Translating it yields CASSQGTSRSETQYF.

The sample holds many counts of this clonotype. V gene TRBV7-6 combines with J gene TRBJ1-2; D unclear. CDR3 size: 14 residues. V was cut by 4 bases and J by 6 bases, with 15 bases left in between. In germline, CDR1 is SGHVS, CDR2 FNYEAQ. Written as DNA, the CDR3 is TGTGCCAGCAGCTCGCGGGTCGACGACGATGGCTACACCTTC. Translating it yields CASSSRVDDDGYTF.

A few counts support this clonotype. The gene calls are TRBV11-2 and TRBJ2-7; 8 bases are shared with TRBD1. The CDR3 consists of 14 residues. V was clipped by 11 bases and J by 3 bases; unmatched bases: 12. Germline V gives CDR1 SGHAT, CDR2 FQNNGV. The CDR3 DNA sequence: TGTGCCTCATCTTGGGGGACAGGACGCTACGAGCAGTACTTC. Amino acid sequence: CASSWGTGRYEQYF.

The genes are TRBV28 and TRBJ1-6, with a weak D call TRBD1 (6 bases). Germline-derived CDR1 and CDR2 are MDHEN and SYDVKM. Trimming pared 6 bases from V and 4 bases from J, leaving 19 bases between. The CDR3 has 17 residues. The CDR3: CASSLNAPGTYNSPLHF. The CDR3 coding sequence is TGTGCCAGCAGCCTGAACGCTCCGGGGACATATAATTCACCCCTCCACTTT. Full variable domain (rest looked up from reference TRBV28 and TRBJ1-6): DVKVTQSSRYLVKRTGEKVFLECVQDMDHENMFWYRQDPGLGLRLIYFSYDVKMKEKGDIPEGYSVSREKKERFSLILESASTNQTSMYLCASSLNAPGTYNSPLHFGNGTRLTVT.

This clonotype was observed a handful of times. This chain links TRBV29-1 with TRBJ1-3; D perhaps matches TRBD1 (5 bases). CDR3 length: 17 amino acids. V lost 2 bases and J lost 0, with 17 bases in between. In germline, CDR1 is SQVTM, CDR2 ANQGSEA. Here the CDR3 reads CSVESVQGSSSGNTIYF. For the CDR3, the DNA is TGCAGCGTTGAATCGGTGCAGGGATCAAGCTCTGGAAACACCATATATTTT.

The rearrangement links TRBV27 to TRBJ1-6, with D possibly TRBD1 on 5 matching bases. Germline lookup yields CDR1 MNHEY and CDR2 SMNVEV (reference sequence). Between the trimmed V and J ends, which lost 6 bases and 8 bases, there was a span of 14 bases. The length of the CDR3 is 14 residues. CDR3 in DNA: TGTGCCAGCAGAGTCGGGAGGGGAGATTCACCCCTCCACTTT. Amino acid sequence: CASRVGRGDSPLHF.

The CDR3 here is CASSLMSSPLHF. The CDR3 DNA sequence: TGTGCCAGCAGCCTGATGTCATCACCCCTCCACTTT. This chain uses TRBV11-1 with TRBJ1-6; D is unclear. There are 12 residues in the CDR3. Germline V gives CDR1 SGHAT, CDR2 FQDESV (reference sequence). Trimming cost V 5 bases and J 10 bases, with 9 bases left between them.

V and J are TRBV7-9 and TRBJ2-7; tentatively, D is TRBD2 (6 bases). This CDR3 is built from 14 residues. Trimming cost V 4 bases and J 3 bases, with 13 bases left between them. CDR1 and CDR2 from the germline V gene are SEHNR and FQNEAQ (reference sequence). The CDR3 sequence is CASSSGLGNYEQYF. The DNA of the CDR3 is TGTGCCAGCAGCTCGGGACTTGGAAACTACGAGCAGTACTTC.

The rearrangement joins TRBV7-9 to TRBJ2-4; 16 nucleotides match TRBD2. Germline V gene data show CDR1 as SEHNR and CDR2 as FQNEAQ (reference sequence). V was clipped by 5 bases and J by 2 bases; unmatched bases: 9. The CDR3 extends over 19 amino acids. CDR3: CASSGTGTSGGGPKNIQYF. The CDR3 coding sequence is TGTGCCAGCAGCGGGACCGGGACTAGCGGGGGGGGGCCCAAAAACATTCAGTACTTC.

This clonotype was counted ten times or more. The gene calls are TRBV6-5 and TRBJ1-1, with unresolved D. V was cut by 0 bases and J by 1 base, with 6 bases left in between. CDR3 length: 14 residues. The V gene's germline CDR1 is MNHEY and CDR2 SVGAGI. CDR3 nucleotides: TGTGCCAGCAGTTACTCTCTGGAGAACACTGAAGCTTTCTTT. Its protein is CASSYSLENTEAFF.

This clonotype was seen more than once but under ten times. The rearrangement links TRBV27 to TRBJ2-1; D gene unclear. V dropped 4 bases and J dropped 7 bases, with 8 bases sitting between them. Germline lookup yields CDR1 MNHEY and CDR2 SMNVEV (reference sequence). The CDR3 extends over 12 amino acids. This CDR3 is CASSSGQNEQFF. As DNA, the CDR3 is TGTGCCAGCAGTTCTGGGCAGAATGAGCAGTTCTTC.

This clonotype was observed many times. The V call is TRBV7-9, the J call TRBJ1-1; D is possibly TRBD1 (6 bases). The germline V and J ends were trimmed by 4 bases and 4 bases, with 10 bases remaining between them. Germline loops: CDR1 SEHNR, CDR2 FQNEAQ (reference sequence). The CDR3 sequence is 13 residues long. Written as DNA, the CDR3 is TGTGCCAGCAGCTCAGAGACAGGCACTGAAGCTTTCTTT. This gives the protein CASSSETGTEAFF.

A remark on this clonotype: Relative to the germline gene, one junction end is altered; a read error may explain this. The chain carries TRBV6-2 or TRBV6-3 and TRBJ2-5, with TRBD2 as a possible D gene (6 bases). From germline, CDR1 is MNHEY and CDR2 SVGEGT. The length of the CDR3 is 12 residues. CDR3 DNA: TGTGCCAGCAGTTACTCGGGGGAGGTGGGAGACTTC. Its translation: CASSYSGEVGDF.

There are many counts of this clonotype. The rearrangement joins TRBV12-3 or TRBV12-4 to TRBJ1-1; no reliable D call. The CDR3 totals 13 residues. Trimming took off 5 bases at V and 2 bases at J, with 9 bases between the two ends. CDR3 DNA sequence: TGTGCCAGCAGTAGGACGGTTAACACTGAAGCTTTCTTT. Its protein product is CASSRTVNTEAFF.

CDR3 nucleotides: TGTGCCAGCAGTTATAGCGGGGGGCATTCCTACGAGCAGTACTTC. It codes for CASSYSGGHSYEQYF. The chain recombines TRBV11-2 with TRBJ2-7, with 10 bases aligning to TRBD2. J gave up 1 base and V 6 bases, and 6 bases lay outside the gene matches. Germline CDR1 SGHAT, CDR2 FQNNGV. The CDR3 is made up of 15 amino acids. The complete variable domain, with remaining parts taken from reference TRBV11-2 and TRBJ2-7, reads EAGVAQSPRYKIIEKRQSVAFWCNPISGHATLYWYQQILGQGPKLLIQFQNNGVVDDSQLPKDRFSAERLKGVDSTLKIQPAKLEDSAVYLCASSYSGGHSYEQYFGPGTRLTVT.

V gene TRBV4-2 combines with J gene TRBJ2-2; 8 bases map to TRBD2. The V gene end was trimmed by 0 bases and the J gene end by 7 bases; junction bases not matched to a gene: 10. The germline V gene has CDR1 LGHNA and CDR2 YNFKEQ. The CDR3 length is 17 residues. Written as DNA, the CDR3 is TGTGCCAGCAGCCAAGATCGGGAGGGCCCCGGAGGCGGGGAGCTGTTTTTT. It specifies CASSQDREGPGGGELFF.

V usage is TRBV7-9 and J usage is TRBJ2-7; D possibly uses TRBD1 or TRBD2 (7 bases each). The germline CDR1 and CDR2 sequences are SEHNR and FQNEAQ (reference sequence). Trimming cost V 6 bases and J 4 bases, with 19 bases left between them. The length of the CDR3 is 15 residues. The CDR3 loop is CASSRQQGTTYEQYF. CDR3 nucleotide sequence: TGTGCCAGCAGTCGCCAACAGGGGACTACTTACGAGCAGTACTTC. The whole variable domain, filled in from reference TRBV7-9 and TRBJ2-7, reads DTGVSQNPRHKITKRGQNVTFRCDPISEHNRLYWYRQTLGQGPEFLTYFQNEAQLEKSRLLSDRFSAERPKGSFSTLEIQRTEQGDSAMYLCASSRQQGTTYEQYFGPGTRLTVT.